The table lists the clone carrying this T cell receptor beta chain with a few counts. TCRdb fed the 5' RACE reads into MiXCR, producing one record per CDR3 protein. The sample has about 76,000 distinct CDR3 sequences; roughly 16% are singletons. This specimen comes from a study of early T cells in non-severe SARS-CoV-2 infection. Germline V lookup: CDR1 SGHRS, CDR2 YFSETQ. The CDR3 covers 15 residues. Trimming stripped 3 bases from V and 5 bases from J, with 16 bases between. Sample: whole blood. The chain recombines TRBV5-1 with TRBJ2-3; possible D gene TRBD2, 7 bases. This receptor was identified in an adult who was a healthcare worker with PCR-confirmed SARS-CoV-2 infection or an uninfected control (not recorded which). The CDR3 loop is CASSSTGGHRDTQYF. As DNA, the CDR3 is TGCGCCAGCAGCTCTACCGGGGGGCATCGAGATACGCAGTATTTT.